This T cell receptor (beta chain) is from a study of cytomegalovirus exposure and HLA in healthy donors. Study-level results: Specificity of a few CMV-associated chains for CMV antigens was verified in vitro.

Concerning this clone itself: Its matching antigen is unknown.

Amplification used 60 Vbeta primers and 13 Jbeta primers. Method: immunoSEQ multiplex PCR; TCRdb's copy keeps in-frame clones and lacks some. The repertoire table contains around 120,000 clones. Germline CDR1 GTSNPN, CDR2 SVGIG (reference sequence). There are 13 residues in the CDR3. V shed 2 bases and J shed 4 bases, with 8 bases lying between them. The sample comprised PBMCs. The TCR comes from a man between 45 and 60 years old in good health and CMV-seronegative. This chain connects TRBV30 to TRBJ2-2, with a tentative D call TRBD1 (6 bases). The CDR3 protein is CAWSHRVTGELFF. The CDR3 coding sequence is TGTGCCTGGAGTCACAGGGTCACCGGGGAGCTGTTTTTT.